The entry below describes one T cell receptor (beta chain). Antigen specificity is unknown. The data were obtained in a study of vaccination and CD4 T cells after COVID-19. Looking at the study overall: Investigators stimulated cells with overlapping spike peptides drawn from SARS-CoV-2, HCoV-NL63, HCoV-OC43 and HCoV-229E.

CD4+ T cells that had been cultured provided DNA sequenced with the Oncomine TCR Beta short-read assay. TCRdb itself ran the PCR reads through MiXCR, one entry per CDR3 protein. Of some 6,600 distinct CDR3 sequences in the sample, roughly 48% are singletons; the top ten hold around a quarter. The CDR3 runs to 18 residues. Trimming cost V 4 bases and J 1 base; bases outside gene matches: 13. Per germline, CDR1 SGHVS and CDR2 FNYEAQ. Treatment specified: roughly nine-day PBMC culture with coronavirus spike peptide pools or control peptides (ViraFEST assay). It was before the COVID-19 pandemic (2011-2018) that the unexposed donor's CD4+ T cells were collected.

J is TRBJ2-1 and V is TRBV7-6; 7 bases agree with TRBD1. The TCR originated in a human donor in good health. Input material: CD4+ T cells from blood, cultured in vitro. The CDR3 coding sequence is TGTGCCAGCAGCTCCGCGAGGGGAGACAGGGTGTCCTACAATGAGCAGTTCTTC. This codes for CASSSARGDRVSYNEQFF.